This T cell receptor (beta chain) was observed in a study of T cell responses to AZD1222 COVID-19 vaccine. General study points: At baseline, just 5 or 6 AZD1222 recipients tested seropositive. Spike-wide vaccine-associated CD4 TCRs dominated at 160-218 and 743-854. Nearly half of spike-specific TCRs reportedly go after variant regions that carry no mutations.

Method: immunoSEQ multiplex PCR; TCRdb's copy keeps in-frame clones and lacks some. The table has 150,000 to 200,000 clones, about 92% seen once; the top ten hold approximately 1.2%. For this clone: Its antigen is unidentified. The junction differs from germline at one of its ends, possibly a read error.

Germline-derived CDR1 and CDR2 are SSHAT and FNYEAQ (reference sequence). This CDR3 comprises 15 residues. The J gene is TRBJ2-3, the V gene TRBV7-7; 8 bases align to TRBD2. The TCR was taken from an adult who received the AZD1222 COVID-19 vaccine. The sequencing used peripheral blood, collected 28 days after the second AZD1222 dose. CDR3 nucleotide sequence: TGTGCTAGCAGCTTCGGGGGGGCCCTCACAGATACGCAGTATTTT. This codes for CASSFGGALTDTQYF.